There are a few counts of the clone carrying this TCR beta chain. This sample was included in a study of blood T cell repertoires in COVID-19. Overall study: The United States, Italy and Spain supplied acute and convalescent COVID-19 samples. The cDNA or gDNA used as material had been derived from T cells, B-cell-depleted T cells, or PBMCs.

Profiled with immunoSEQ multiplex PCR; TCRdb holds only in-frame clones, not every one. The data hold some 200,000 clones, with over 70% observed a single time. Germline CDR1 is LGHDT and CDR2 is YNNKEL (reference sequence). The CDR3 consists of 15 residues. V trimming: 1 base; J trimming: 3 bases; junction bases outside the gene matches: 0. This chain joins TRBV3-1 (or the pseudogene TRBV3-2) and TRBJ2-5, with 12 bases matching TRBD2. The sequenced sample was peripheral blood. The source of this sequence is a woman between 65 and 79 years old with acute or convalescent COVID-19. CDR3 bases: TGTGCCAGCAGCCAAGGACTAGCGGGGGAAGAGACCCAGTACTTC. As protein: CASSQGLAGEETQYF.